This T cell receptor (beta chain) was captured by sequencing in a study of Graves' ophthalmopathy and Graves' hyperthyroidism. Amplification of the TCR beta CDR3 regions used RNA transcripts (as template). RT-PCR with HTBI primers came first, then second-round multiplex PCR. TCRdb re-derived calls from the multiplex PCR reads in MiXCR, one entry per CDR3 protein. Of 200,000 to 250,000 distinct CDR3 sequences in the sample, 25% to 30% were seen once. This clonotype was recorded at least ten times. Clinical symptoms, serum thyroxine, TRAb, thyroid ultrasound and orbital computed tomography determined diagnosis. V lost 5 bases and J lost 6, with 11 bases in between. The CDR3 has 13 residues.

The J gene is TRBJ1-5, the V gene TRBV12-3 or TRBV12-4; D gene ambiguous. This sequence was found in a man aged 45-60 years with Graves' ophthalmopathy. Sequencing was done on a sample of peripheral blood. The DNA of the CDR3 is TGTGCCAGCAGTCAACAGTTGACTCAGCCCCAGCATTTT. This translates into CASSQQLTQPQHF.